The next 5 T cell receptor beta chains were all read from a single sample in a study of blood T cells in healthy people across ages. PCR was performed a second time for about 6 to 12 cycles using a sample-barcoded 5' primer and a J-beta primer mix. TCRdb re-derived calls from the 5' RACE reads in MiXCR, one entry per CDR3 protein. Here the sample spans under 2,000,000 distinct CDR3 sequences, roughly 52% being singletons. Sequenced input: blood. These receptors all stem from a woman between 40 and 55 years old in good health.

This chain uses TRBV6-2 or TRBV6-3 with TRBJ1-2; D possibly corresponds to TRBD1 (6 bases). Trimming pared 5 bases from V and 8 bases from J, leaving 18 bases between. The CDR3 covers 14 residues. Germline values: CDR1 MNHEY, CDR2 SVGEGT. The CDR3 region is CASSAGGQPRGYTF. In DNA form, the CDR3 reads TGTGCCAGCAGTGCGGGCGGACAGCCTCGGGGCTACACCTTC.

The rearrangement links TRBV7-2 to TRBJ2-1; 7 bases are a match to TRBD2. Trimming took 3 bases from V and 5 from J; bases not matched to a gene: 10. The CDR3 extends over 16 amino acids. The germline V gene has CDR1 SGHTA and CDR2 FQGNSA. The CDR3, as DNA: TGTGCCAGCAGCTTCTTCGGGGGGTTAGGAGACAATGAGCAGTTCTTC. Protein: CASSFFGGLGDNEQFF.

This clonotype was recorded a few times. The rearrangement links TRBV7-9 to TRBJ1-2, with 7 bases matching TRBD1. From germline, CDR1 is SEHNR and CDR2 FQNEAQ (reference sequence). J lost 6 bases, V lost 6 bases, and 10 bases had no gene match. This CDR3 is built from 14 residues. The CDR3 bases are TGTGCCAGCAGAGTAGTGGGACAGAGCAATGGCTACACCTTC. It encodes CASRVVGQSNGYTF.

The chain carries TRBV12-3 or TRBV12-4 and TRBJ2-7; 9 bases line up with TRBD1. The CDR3 spans 15 residues. J was trimmed by 2 bases and V by 6 bases; bases with no gene match: 8. The CDR3 nucleotides are TGTGCCAGCAGCCCGGGACAGGGTCTCCCCTACGAGCAGTACTTC. Its translation: CASSPGQGLPYEQYF.

V is TRBV6-6 and J is TRBJ2-3; either TRBD1 or TRBD2 may supply D (5 bases each). Per the germline V gene, CDR1 is MNHNY and CDR2 is SVGAGI (reference sequence). Trimming shortened V by 8 bases and J by 6 bases, and 24 bases separated the two germline ends. The CDR3 runs to 16 residues. CDR3 coding DNA: TGTGCCAGCGTATCCCTCGGGGCAGCGTTTTCCGATACGCAGTATTTT. Protein product: CASVSLGAAFSDTQYF.